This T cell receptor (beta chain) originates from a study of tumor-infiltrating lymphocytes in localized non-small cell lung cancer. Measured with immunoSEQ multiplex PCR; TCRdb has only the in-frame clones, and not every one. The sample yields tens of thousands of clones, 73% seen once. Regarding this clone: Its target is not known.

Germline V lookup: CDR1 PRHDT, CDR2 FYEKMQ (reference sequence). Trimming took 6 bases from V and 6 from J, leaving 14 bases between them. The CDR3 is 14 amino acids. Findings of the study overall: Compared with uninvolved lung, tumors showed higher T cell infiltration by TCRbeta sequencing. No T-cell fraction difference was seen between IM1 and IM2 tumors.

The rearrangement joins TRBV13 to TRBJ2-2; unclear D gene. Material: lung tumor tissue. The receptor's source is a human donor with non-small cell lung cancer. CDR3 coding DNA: TGTGCCAGCAGTCAACCGGGTCCGTCCGGGGAGCTGTTTTTT. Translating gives CASSQPGPSGELFF.